This TCR beta chain appears in the sequencing data of a study of blood T cell repertoires in COVID-19. Study background: Italy, Spain and the United States were the sources of the convalescent and acute COVID-19 samples. The cDNA or gDNA used as material had been derived from T cells, B-cell-depleted T cells, or PBMCs.

Original methodology: From reference gene primer amplification, estimates of nucleated cell counts were derived. Libraries were prepared by immunoSEQ multiplex PCR; TCRdb keeps only in-frame clonotypes and omits some of them. That table furnishes V, J and clone size, whereas the DNA furnished D and trimming. The table has some 78,000 clones, less than 90% seen once. Trimming cost V 2 bases and J 2 bases, with 12 bases left between them. The CDR3 length is 15 residues. CDR1 and CDR2 (germline): SGHTA, FQGTGA. The sample comprised peripheral blood. The chain couples TRBV7-3 to TRBJ2-5; the D gene is possibly TRBD2 (6 bases). This receptor was identified in a man in his sixties with active or convalescent COVID-19. The CDR3 protein is CASSLGTSVQETQYF. CDR3 nucleotides: TGTGCCAGCAGCTTAGGGACTTCGGTACAAGAGACCCAGTACTTC.